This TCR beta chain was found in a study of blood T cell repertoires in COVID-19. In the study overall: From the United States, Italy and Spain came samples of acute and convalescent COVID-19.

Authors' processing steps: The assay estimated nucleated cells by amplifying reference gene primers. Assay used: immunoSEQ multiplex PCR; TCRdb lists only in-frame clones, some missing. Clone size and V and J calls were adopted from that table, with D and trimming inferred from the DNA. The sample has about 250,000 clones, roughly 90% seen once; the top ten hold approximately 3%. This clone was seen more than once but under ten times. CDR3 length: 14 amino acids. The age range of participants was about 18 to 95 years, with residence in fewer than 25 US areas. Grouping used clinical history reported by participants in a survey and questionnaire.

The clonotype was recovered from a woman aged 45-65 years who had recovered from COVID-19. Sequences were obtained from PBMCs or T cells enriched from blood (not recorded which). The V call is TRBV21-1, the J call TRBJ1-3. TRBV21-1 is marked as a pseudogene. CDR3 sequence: CASSNMSSGNTIYF. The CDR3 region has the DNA TGTGCCAGCAGCAACATGAGCTCTGGAAACACCATATATTTT.